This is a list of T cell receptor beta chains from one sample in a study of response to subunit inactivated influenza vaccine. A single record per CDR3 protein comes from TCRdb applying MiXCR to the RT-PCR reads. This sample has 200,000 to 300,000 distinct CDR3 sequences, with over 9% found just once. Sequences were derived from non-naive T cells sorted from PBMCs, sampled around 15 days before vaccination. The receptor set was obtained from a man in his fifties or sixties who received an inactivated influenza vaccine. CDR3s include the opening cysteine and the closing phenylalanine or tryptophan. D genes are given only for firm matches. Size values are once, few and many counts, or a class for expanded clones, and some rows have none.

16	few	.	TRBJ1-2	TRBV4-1	CASSQEVYRTNYGYTF	TGCGCCAGCAGCCAAGAGGTCTACAGGACCAACTATGGCTACACCTTC
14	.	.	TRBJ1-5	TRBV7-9	CASSREGNNQPQHF	TGTGCCAGCAGCCGCGAGGGCAACAATCAGCCCCAGCATTTT
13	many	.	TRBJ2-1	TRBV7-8	CASREGYGNEQFF	TGTGCCAGCAGGGAGGGGTACGGTAATGAGCAGTTCTTC
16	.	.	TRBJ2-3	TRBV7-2	CASGSDPRANTDTQYF	TGTGCCAGCGGATCCGACCCCCGGGCAAACACAGATACGCAGTATTTT
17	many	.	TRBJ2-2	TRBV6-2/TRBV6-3	CASSPSRGQSNTGELFF	TGTGCCAGCAGTCCCAGTCGTGGGCAATCGAACACCGGGGAGCTGTTTTTT
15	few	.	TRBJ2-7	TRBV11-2	CASSLERVFSYEQYF	TGTGCCAGCAGCTTAGAGCGGGTGTTCTCCTACGAGCAGTACTTC
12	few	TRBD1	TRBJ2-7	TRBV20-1	CSAGTGPREQYF	TGCAGTGCCGGGACAGGGCCAAGAGAGCAGTACTTC
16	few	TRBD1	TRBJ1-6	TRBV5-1	CASSLGTGGSSSPLHF	TGCGCCAGCAGCTTAGGGACAGGGGGCTCATCTTCACCCCTCCACTTT
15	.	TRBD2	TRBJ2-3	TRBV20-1	CSARGLAGTTDTQYF	TGCAGTGCTAGAGGACTAGCGGGGACCACAGATACGCAGTATTTT
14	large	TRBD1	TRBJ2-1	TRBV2	CASSTDRGINEQFF	TGTGCCAGCAGTACGGACAGGGGGATCAATGAGCAGTTCTTC
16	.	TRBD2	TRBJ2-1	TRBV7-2	CASSPTLAGVRNEQFF	TGTGCCAGCAGCCCTACTCTAGCGGGAGTGAGGAATGAGCAGTTCTTC
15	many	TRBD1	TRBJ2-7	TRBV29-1	CSVEGGDSDSYEQYF	TGCAGCGTTGAAGGAGGGGACAGCGACTCCTACGAGCAGTACTTC
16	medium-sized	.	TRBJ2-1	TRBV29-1	CSALPPGEFTYNEQFF	TGCAGCGCCTTACCCCCAGGGGAGTTTACCTACAATGAGCAGTTCTTC
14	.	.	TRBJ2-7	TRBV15	CATSRSSGVYEQYF	TGTGCCACCAGCAGATCCTCAGGGGTATACGAGCAGTACTTC
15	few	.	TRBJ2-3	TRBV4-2	CASSQDPTATDTQYF	TGTGCCAGCAGCCAAGATCCCACAGCTACAGATACGCAGTATTTT
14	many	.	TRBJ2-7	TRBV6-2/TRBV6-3	CASKQGPRWREQYF	TGTGCCAGCAAACAGGGACCGCGCTGGAGAGAGCAGTACTTC
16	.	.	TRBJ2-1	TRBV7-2	CASSSSGGTVYNEQFF	TGTGCCAGCAGCTCATCTGGGGGGACAGTTTACAATGAGCAGTTCTTC
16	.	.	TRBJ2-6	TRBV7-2	CASSWAAARGANVLTF	TGTGCCAGCAGCTGGGCAGCGGCTCGAGGGGCCAACGTCCTGACTTTC
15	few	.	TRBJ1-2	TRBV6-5	CASSYSIIANYGYTF	TGTGCCAGCAGTTACTCGATTATCGCTAACTATGGCTACACCTTC
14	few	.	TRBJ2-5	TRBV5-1	CASSPQGGQETQYF	TGCGCCAGCAGCCCGCAAGGGGGGCAAGAGACCCAGTACTTC
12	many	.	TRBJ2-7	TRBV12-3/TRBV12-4	CASSPYNNEQYF	TGTGCCAGCAGTCCTTATAATAACGAGCAGTACTTC
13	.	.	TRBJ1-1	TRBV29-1	CSVDRGASGEAFF	TGCAGCGTTGACCGCGGGGCCTCTGGTGAAGCTTTCTTT
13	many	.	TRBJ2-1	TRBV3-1	CASGAGPYNEQFF	TGTGCCAGCGGGGCAGGGCCTTACAATGAGCAGTTCTTC
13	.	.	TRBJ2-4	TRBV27	CTSSFTQRDRQYF	TGTACCAGCAGTTTTACCCAGCGGGACAGGCAGTACTTC
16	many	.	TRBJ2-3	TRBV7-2	CASSPGAERGTDTQYF	TGTGCCAGCAGCCCTGGAGCGGAAAGAGGCACAGATACGCAGTATTTT
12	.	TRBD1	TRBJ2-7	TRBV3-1	CASSRGQGEQYF	TGTGCCAGCAGCCGTGGACAGGGCGAGCAGTACTTC
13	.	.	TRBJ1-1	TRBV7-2	CASKQDINTEAFF	TGTGCCAGCAAACAGGACATAAACACTGAAGCTTTCTTT
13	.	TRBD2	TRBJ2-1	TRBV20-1	CSRLAGAYNEQFF	TGCAGCAGACTAGCGGGGGCGTACAATGAGCAGTTCTTC
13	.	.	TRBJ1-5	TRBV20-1	CSASAGFDQPQHF	TGCAGTGCTAGTGCCGGGTTCGACCAGCCCCAGCATTTT
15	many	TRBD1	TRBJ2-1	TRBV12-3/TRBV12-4	CASSRPGTGVVEQFF	TGTGCCAGCAGCAGACCCGGGACAGGGGTGGTTGAGCAGTTCTTC